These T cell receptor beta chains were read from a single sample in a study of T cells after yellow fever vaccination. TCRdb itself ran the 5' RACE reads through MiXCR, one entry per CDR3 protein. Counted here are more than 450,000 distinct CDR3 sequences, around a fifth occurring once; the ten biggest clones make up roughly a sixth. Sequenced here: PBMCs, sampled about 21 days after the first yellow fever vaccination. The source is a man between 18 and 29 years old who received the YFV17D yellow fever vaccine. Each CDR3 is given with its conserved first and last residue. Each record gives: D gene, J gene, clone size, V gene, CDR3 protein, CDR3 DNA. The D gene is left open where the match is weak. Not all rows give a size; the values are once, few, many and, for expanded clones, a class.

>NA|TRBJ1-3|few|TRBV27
CASSSLGQSGNTIYF
TGTGCCAGCAGTTCTCTGGGACAATCTGGAAACACCATATATTTT
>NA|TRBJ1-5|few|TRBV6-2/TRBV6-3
CASVGGFNQPQHF
TGTGCCAGCGTTGGGGGGTTTAATCAGCCCCAGCATTTT
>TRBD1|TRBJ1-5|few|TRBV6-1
CASPAAPDRVEDSNQPQHF
TGTGCCAGCCCGGCGGCTCCGGACAGGGTAGAGGATAGCAATCAGCCCCAGCATTTT
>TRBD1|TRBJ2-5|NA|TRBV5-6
CASSTWDRLETQYF
TGTGCCAGCAGCACCTGGGACAGGCTAGAGACCCAGTACTTC
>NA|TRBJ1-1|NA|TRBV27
CASRSGSWTEAFF
TGTGCCAGCAGGTCAGGGAGTTGGACTGAAGCTTTCTTT
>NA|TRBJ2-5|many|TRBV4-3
CASSQEWGGSETQYF
TGCGCCAGCAGCCAAGAATGGGGGGGCTCGGAGACCCAGTACTTC
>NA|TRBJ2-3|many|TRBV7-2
CASSYRADTQYF
TGTGCCAGCAGCTACAGGGCAGATACGCAGTATTTT
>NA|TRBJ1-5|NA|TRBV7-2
CASSLVGRNNQPQHF
TGTGCCAGCAGCCTCGTTGGGAGAAACAATCAGCCCCAGCATTTT
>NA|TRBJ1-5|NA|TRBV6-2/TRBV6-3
CASRERGENQPQHF
TGTGCCAGCAGGGAAAGGGGGGAGAATCAGCCCCAGCATTTT
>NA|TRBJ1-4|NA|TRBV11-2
CASSLSWGVAEKLFF
TGTGCCAGCAGCTTATCCTGGGGGGTCGCTGAAAAACTGTTTTTT
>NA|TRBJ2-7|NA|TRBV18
CASSHPQEYEQYF
TGTGCCAGCTCACACCCACAAGAATACGAGCAGTACTTC
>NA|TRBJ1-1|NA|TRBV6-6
CASSYFSGEAFF
TGTGCCAGCAGCTATTTTTCCGGTGAAGCTTTCTTT
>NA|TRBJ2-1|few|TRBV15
CATSRDVSSGPYNEQFF
TGTGCCACCAGCAGAGATGTCTCGAGTGGCCCGTACAATGAGCAGTTCTTC
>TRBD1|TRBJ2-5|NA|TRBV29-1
CSVEQGAGETQYF
TGCAGCGTTGAGCAGGGGGCAGGAGAGACCCAGTACTTC
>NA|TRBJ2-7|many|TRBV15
CATSRVRNSYEQYF
TGTGCCACCAGCAGAGTAAGAAACTCCTACGAGCAGTACTTC
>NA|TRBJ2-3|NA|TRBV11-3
CASSQQGRVADTQYF
TGTGCCAGCAGCCAACAGGGGAGGGTCGCAGATACGCAGTATTTT
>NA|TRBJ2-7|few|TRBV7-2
CASSLSWEGEQYF
TGTGCCAGCAGCTTAAGTTGGGAAGGCGAGCAGTACTTC
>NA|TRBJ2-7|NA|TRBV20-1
CSARGKIYYEQYF
TGCAGTGCTAGAGGGAAGATTTACTACGAGCAGTACTTC
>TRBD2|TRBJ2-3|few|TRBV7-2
CASSLAMTGGGADTQYF
TGTGCCAGCAGCTTAGCGATGACGGGGGGTGGGGCAGATACGCAGTATTTT
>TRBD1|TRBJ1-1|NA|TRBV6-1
CASRNNQGTDTEAFF
TGTGCCAGCAGAAATAACCAGGGGACAGACACTGAAGCTTTCTTT
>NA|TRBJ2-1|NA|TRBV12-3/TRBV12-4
CASSGGTGNLYNEQFF
TGTGCCAGCAGTGGGGGGACGGGAAATCTCTACAATGAGCAGTTCTTC
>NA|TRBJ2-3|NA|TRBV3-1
CASRPGLFTDTQYF
TGTGCCAGCAGGCCGGGACTGTTCACAGATACGCAGTATTTT
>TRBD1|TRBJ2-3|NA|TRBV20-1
CSATETGATDTQYF
TGCAGTGCTACCGAGACAGGGGCCACAGATACGCAGTATTTT
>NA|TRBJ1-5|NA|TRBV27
CASSPTLGNQPQHF
TGTGCCAGCAGTCCGACCCTTGGGAATCAGCCCCAGCATTTT
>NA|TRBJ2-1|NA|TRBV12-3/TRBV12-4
CASRFINEQFF
TGTGCCAGCAGGTTTATCAATGAGCAGTTCTTC
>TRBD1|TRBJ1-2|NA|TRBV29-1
CSVAPGQGDGYTF
TGCAGCGTGGCTCCGGGACAGGGTGATGGCTACACCTTC
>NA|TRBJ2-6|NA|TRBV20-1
CSASRPRGGSGANVLTF
TGCAGTGCTAGCCGCCCTCGAGGGGGGTCTGGGGCCAACGTCCTGACTTTC
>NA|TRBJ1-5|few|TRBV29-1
CSFGEVGQPQHF
TGCAGCTTCGGGGAGGTTGGGCAGCCCCAGCATTTT
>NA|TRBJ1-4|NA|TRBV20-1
CSVLGATNEKLFF
TGCAGCGTCCTAGGGGCAACTAATGAAAAACTGTTTTTT
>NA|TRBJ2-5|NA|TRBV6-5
CASSYSSAGINQETQYF
TGTGCCAGCAGTTACTCGAGTGCAGGGATTAATCAAGAGACCCAGTACTTC
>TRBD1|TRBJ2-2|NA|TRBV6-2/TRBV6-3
CASSLPPGQATLNTGELFF
TGTGCCAGCAGCCTACCGCCGGGACAGGCGACCCTAAACACCGGGGAGCTGTTTTTT
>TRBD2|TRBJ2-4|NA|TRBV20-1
CSASPGLAGGLAKNIQYF
TGCAGTGCTAGTCCCGGACTAGCGGGGGGGCTAGCCAAAAACATTCAGTACTTC
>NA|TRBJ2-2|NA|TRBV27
CASSLGWGYGGELFF
TGTGCCAGCAGTTTAGGGTGGGGCTACGGCGGGGAGCTGTTTTTT
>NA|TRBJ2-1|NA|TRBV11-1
CASSLRDKTYNEQFF
TGTGCCAGCAGCTTACGGGACAAGACGTACAATGAGCAGTTCTTC
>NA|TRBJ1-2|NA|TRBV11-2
CASSLGIRGAGIRWLDGYTF
TGTGCCAGCAGCTTAGGTATCAGGGGAGCCGGCATAAGATGGTTAGATGGCTACACCTTC
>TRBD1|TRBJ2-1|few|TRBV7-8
CASSLASRTGEFF
TGTGCCAGCAGCTTAGCTTCCCGGACAGGGGAGTTCTTC
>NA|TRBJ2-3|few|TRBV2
CASSEALPAPQYF
TGTGCCAGCAGTGAAGCGCTTCCCGCTCCGCAGTATTTT
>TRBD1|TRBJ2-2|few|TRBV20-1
CSARDRGGTGELFF
TGCAGTGCCAGGGACAGGGGGGGCACCGGGGAGCTGTTTTTT
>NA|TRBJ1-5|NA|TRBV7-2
CASSQRDNQPQHF
TGTGCCAGCAGCCAAAGGGATAATCAGCCCCAGCATTTT
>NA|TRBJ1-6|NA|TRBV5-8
CASSLVEHSPLHF
TGTGCCAGCAGCTTGGTAGAGCATTCACCCCTCCACTTT
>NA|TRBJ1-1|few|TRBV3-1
CASSQLGGTEAFF
TGTGCCAGCAGCCAATTGGGGGGCACTGAAGCTTTCTTT
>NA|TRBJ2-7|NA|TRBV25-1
CASSESGISYEQYF
TGTGCCAGCAGTGAATCCGGGATCTCCTACGAGCAGTACTTC
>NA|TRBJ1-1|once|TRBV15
CATSSTGSTEAFF
TGTGCCACCAGCAGTACAGGGAGCACTGAAGCTTTCTTT
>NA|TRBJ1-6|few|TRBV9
CASSAEDTYNSPLHF
TGTGCCAGCAGCGCTGAGGATACCTATAATTCACCCCTCCACTTT
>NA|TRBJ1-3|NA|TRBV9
CASSVQDFSGNTIYF
TGTGCCAGCAGCGTACAGGATTTCAGTGGAAACACCATATATTTT
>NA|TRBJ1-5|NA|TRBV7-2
CASSLGAAGNQPQHF
TGTGCCAGCAGCCTCGGGGCCGCTGGCAATCAGCCCCAGCATTTT
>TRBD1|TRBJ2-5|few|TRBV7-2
CASRLLTGPQETQYF
TGTGCCAGCAGACTCTTGACAGGGCCCCAAGAGACCCAGTACTTC
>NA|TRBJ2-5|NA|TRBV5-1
CASSFPPGPPQETQYF
TGCGCCAGCAGCTTCCCTCCGGGGCCGCCGCAAGAGACCCAGTACTTC
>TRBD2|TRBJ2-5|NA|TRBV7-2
CASSFPGTTETQYF
TGTGCCAGCAGCTTTCCCGGGACTACCGAGACCCAGTACTTC
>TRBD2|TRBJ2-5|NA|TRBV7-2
CASSLAPSGGVQETQYF
TGTGCCAGCAGCTTAGCTCCTAGCGGGGGGGTACAAGAGACCCAGTACTTC
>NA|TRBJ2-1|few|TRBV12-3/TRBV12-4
CASSLGLGGGGYNEQFF
TGTGCCAGCAGTTTGGGGCTTGGAGGGGGCGGTTACAATGAGCAGTTCTTC
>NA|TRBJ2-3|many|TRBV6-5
CASSFTQGFSTDTQYF
TGTGCCAGCAGTTTTACTCAGGGGTTCTCCACAGATACGCAGTATTTT
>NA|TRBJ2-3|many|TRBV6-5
CASSYSMTDTQYF
TGTGCCAGCAGTTACTCGATGACAGATACGCAGTATTTT
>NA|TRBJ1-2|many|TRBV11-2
CASSFRDGYTF
TGTGCCAGCAGCTTTCGGGATGGCTACACCTTC
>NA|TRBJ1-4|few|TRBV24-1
CATSDSVPPNEKLFF
TGTGCCACCAGTGATTCCGTCCCCCCAAATGAAAAACTGTTTTTT
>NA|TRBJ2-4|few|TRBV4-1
CASSLSAGTLRAKNIQYF
TGCGCCAGCAGCCTAAGCGCGGGGACGTTGCGGGCCAAAAACATTCAGTACTTC
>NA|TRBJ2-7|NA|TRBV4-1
CASSFASGVSYEQYF
TGCGCCAGCAGCTTTGCCTCAGGGGTCTCCTACGAGCAGTACTTC
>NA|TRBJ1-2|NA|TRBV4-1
CASSQDGFTVLSYGYTF
TGCGCCAGCAGCCAAGATGGGTTCACGGTATTGAGCTATGGCTACACCTTC
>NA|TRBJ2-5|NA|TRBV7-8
CASSPPQGIVDQETQYF
TGTGCCAGCAGCCCCCCCCAGGGCATAGTCGACCAAGAGACCCAGTACTTC